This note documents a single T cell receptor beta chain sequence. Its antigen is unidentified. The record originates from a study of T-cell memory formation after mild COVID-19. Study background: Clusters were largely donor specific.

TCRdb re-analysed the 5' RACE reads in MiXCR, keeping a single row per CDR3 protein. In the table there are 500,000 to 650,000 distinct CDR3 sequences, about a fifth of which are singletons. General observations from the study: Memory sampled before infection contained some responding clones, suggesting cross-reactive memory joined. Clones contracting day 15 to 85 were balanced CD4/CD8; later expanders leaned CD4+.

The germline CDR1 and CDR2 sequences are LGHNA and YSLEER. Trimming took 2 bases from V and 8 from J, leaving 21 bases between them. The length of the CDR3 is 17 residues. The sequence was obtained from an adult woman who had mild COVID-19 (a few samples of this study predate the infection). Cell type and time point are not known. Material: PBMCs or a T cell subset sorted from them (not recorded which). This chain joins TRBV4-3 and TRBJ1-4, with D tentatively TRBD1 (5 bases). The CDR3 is CASSQTPGGAKREKLFF. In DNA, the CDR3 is TGCGCCAGCAGCCAAACCCCCGGTGGGGCTAAGAGGGAAAAACTGTTTTTT.